One sample yielded the 30 T cell receptor beta chains listed below, sequenced in a study of identical twins (dated by TCRdb to about 2016). The method was 5' RACE. These reads were obtained on an Illumina HiSeq 2000. TCRdb's own reprocessing of the public reads used fastp at Q25 and MiXCR and kept productive beta chains. Records with the same CDR3 protein are collapsed into one entry carrying the most frequent genes and DNA. This sample has 1.5 million to 2 million distinct CDR3 sequences in its table, and 32% of those were observed once. The ten largest clones represent about 0.25% of the sample. Material: cord blood. The origin of the receptors is a newborn girl in good health.

The chain combines TRBV27 with TRBJ2-7; a possible D gene is TRBD2 (5 bases). Germline CDR1 and CDR2: MNHEY and SMNVEV (reference sequence). V was clipped by 2 bases and J by 3 bases, with 11 bases between them. This CDR3 is 14 amino acids long. CDR3 protein: CASSLKADRYEQYF. DNA for the CDR3: TGTGCCAGCAGTTTAAAAGCGGACCGCTACGAGCAGTACTTC.

The chain combines TRBV12-3 or TRBV12-4 with TRBJ1-2; D remains unclear. CDR3 size: 12 residues. V was clipped by 5 bases and J by 8 bases, with 12 bases between them. The CDR3 region is CASSTLDGGYTF. CDR3 sequence (DNA): TGTGCCAGCAGTACCCTCGACGGCGGCTACACCTTC.

Only a few counts were recorded for this clonotype. The rearrangement links TRBV7-6 to TRBJ1-2, with 8 nucleotides matching TRBD1. Germline V gene sequence: CDR1 SGHVS, CDR2 FNYEAQ. CDR3 length: 15 residues. J was trimmed by 7 bases and V by 1 base; bases with no gene match: 8. The CDR3 DNA follows: TGTGCCAGCAGCTTAGGTCCGACAGGGGTTGGTGGCTACACCTTC. Translating gives CASSLGPTGVGGYTF.

The J gene is TRBJ2-1, the V gene TRBV9; 13 bases map to TRBD2. The CDR3 is 16 residues long. Per the germline V gene, CDR1 is SGDLS and CDR2 is YYNGEE. V was clipped by 0 bases and J by 9 bases; unmatched bases: 6. The CDR3 reads CASSVATSGGQVEQFF. DNA of the CDR3: TGTGCCAGCAGCGTAGCGACTAGCGGGGGGCAGGTTGAGCAGTTCTTC. The whole variable domain, remainder taken from reference TRBV9 and TRBJ2-1, is DSGVTQTPKHLITATGQRVTLRCSPRSGDLSVYWYQQSLDQGLQFLIQYYNGEERAKGNILERFSAQQFPDLHSELNLSSLELGDSALYFCASSVATSGGQVEQFFGPGTRLTVL.

This clonotype was observed a single time. The chain is built from TRBV21-1 and TRBJ2-3. TRBV21-1 is reported as a pseudogene. CDR3 length equals 15 residues. CDR3 nucleotides: TGTGCCAGCCGCCTCTTGGGCAGGCTCACAGATACGCAGTATTTT. Its protein is CASRLLGRLTDTQYF.

This clonotype came up a few times. The chain joins TRBV5-6 to TRBJ1-5; TRBD1 is a possible D gene (5 bases). The CDR3 extends over 16 amino acids. V was pared by 4 bases and J by 3 bases, with 17 bases between. CDR1 and CDR2 from the germline V gene are SGHDT and YYEEEE. CDR3 sequence (DNA): TGTGCCAGCAGCGCACTTAACCGGGGCGACAATCAGCCCCAGCATTTT. Translated, it gives CASSALNRGDNQPQHF.

The chain combines TRBV4-2 with TRBJ1-2; D is ambiguous. The CDR3 is 16 amino acids. CDR1 and CDR2 (germline): LGHNA, YNFKEQ. V was clipped by 0 bases and J by 9 bases, with 20 bases between them. For the CDR3, the DNA is TGTGCCAGCAGCCAAGAGGGAGGGAACTACCGGGTCAGCTACACCTTC. It codes for CASSQEGGNYRVSYTF.

This chain links TRBV6-6 with TRBJ2-5; the D gene is possibly TRBD2 (5 bases). CDR3 length: 15 amino acids. Trimming removed 4 bases at V and 4 bases at J, with 16 bases between. CDR1 MNHNY and CDR2 SVGAGI come from the germline V gene (reference sequence). Here the CDR3 reads CASSFVTTKGETQYF. The DNA for the CDR3 is TGTGCCAGCAGTTTCGTGACTACAAAAGGAGAGACCCAGTACTTC.

Only one count was recorded for this clonotype. One end of the junction varies from germline; a read error may be responsible. The chain combines TRBV3-1 with TRBJ2-7, with D perhaps TRBD2 (6 bases). The CDR3 totals 15 residues. The germline V gene encodes CDR1 LGHDT and CDR2 YNNKEL (reference sequence). CDR3 sequence (DNA): TGTGCCAGCAGCCCGTGGAGGACTACACCCTACGGGCAGTACTTC. It encodes CASSPWRTTPYGQYF.

Remarks on this clonotype: Just one base apart from a much larger clone, this may be a read error. The rearrangement joins TRBV12-3 or TRBV12-4 to TRBJ2-1, with a tentative D call TRBD2 (6 bases). This CDR3 region has 13 residues. V lost 3 bases and J 6 bases, leaving 9 bases between the germline ends. The CDR3: CASSFRGTNEQFF. The CDR3 DNA sequence: TGTGCCAGCAGTTTTCGGGGGACCAATGAGCAGTTCTTC.

The sample holds a few counts of this clonotype. The rearrangement joins TRBV12-3 or TRBV12-4 to TRBJ2-1; D remains unclear. There are 17 residues in the CDR3. V was cut by 6 bases and J by 3 bases, with 21 bases left in between. CDR3 coding DNA: TGTGCCAGCAGCCCTCGCCTCCTTCTGACGTACTACAATGAGCAGTTCTTC. Translation gives CASSPRLLLTYYNEQFF.

J is TRBJ2-5 and V is TRBV9; 8 bases are shared with TRBD2. CDR3 length: 15 amino acids. CDR1 and CDR2 (germline): SGDLS, YYNGEE. Germline trimming cut 3 bases from V and 2 bases from J; bases unmatched to any gene: 6. The CDR3 DNA reads as TGTGCCAGCAGCGCACCGACTAGCGCGCAAGAGACCCAGTACTTC. Protein: CASSAPTSAQETQYF.

This clonotype was found many times. The chain uses TRBV5-1 and TRBJ2-3; 8 bases are a match to TRBD2. Germline CDR1 SGHRS, CDR2 YFSETQ. The V and J ends lost 1 base and 0 bases, in that order; junction bases with no gene match: 7. CDR3 length equals 17 residues. In DNA form, the CDR3 reads TGCGCCAGCAGCTTGTCGGCTAGCGGGCATAGCACAGATACGCAGTATTTT. Amino acid sequence: CASSLSASGHSTDTQYF.

The chain employs TRBV4-2 and TRBJ2-1; 9 bases are a match to TRBD2. The DNA end lines up better with TRBJ2-7; the J call may be wrong. The germline V gene has CDR1 LGHNA and CDR2 YNFKEQ. The CDR3 spans 19 residues. CDR3 nucleotide sequence: TGTGCCAGCAGCCGTTACTCGGGCGGGGGGGCAGAACCCTACAATGAGCAGTACTTC. Amino acids: CASSRYSGGGAEPYNEQYF.

The sample holds a few counts of this clonotype. The V and J genes are TRBV27 and TRBJ2-7; D gene unclear. Germline V gene lookup returns CDR1 MNHEY and CDR2 SMNVEV (reference sequence). V was clipped by 5 bases and J by 6 bases, with 17 bases between them. The CDR3 runs 14 residues. The CDR3 loop reads CASSLHEATAEQYF. The CDR3 bases are TGTGCCAGCAGTCTCCACGAGGCCACCGCCGAGCAGTACTTC.

This clonotype was seen a few times. V usage is TRBV12-3 or TRBV12-4 and J usage is TRBJ2-6; 8 bases fit TRBD2. CDR3 length: 16 residues. Unmatched junction bases numbered 5, after V lost 6 bases and J lost 1 base. CDR3 residues: CASRTSVLSGANVLTF. In nucleotides, the CDR3 is TGTGCCAGCAGGACTAGCGTATTATCTGGGGCCAACGTCCTGACTTTC.

This sequence joins TRBV6-6 and TRBJ1-1, with 8 bases matching TRBD1. The CDR3 is made up of 15 amino acids. V shed 1 base and J 4 bases; nucleotides not matched to a gene: 5. Germline CDR1 is MNHNY and CDR2 is SVGAGI (reference sequence). CDR3 coding DNA: TGTGCCAGCAGTTACTGGGCAGGGGGCACCACTGAAGCTTTCTTT. Amino acids: CASSYWAGGTTEAFF.

This clonotype occurred many times. The rearrangement links TRBV27 to TRBJ2-7, with TRBD1 matching 7 bases. This CDR3 contains 14 residues. Per the germline V gene, CDR1 is MNHEY and CDR2 is SMNVEV (reference sequence). The V and J ends lost 6 bases and 9 bases, in that order; junction bases with no gene match: 14. CDR3 DNA sequence: TGTGCCAGCAGGTTGGACAGGTACTCCATGTGGCAGTACTTC. Translation gives CASRLDRYSMWQYF.

This rearrangement joins TRBV12-3 or TRBV12-4 to TRBJ2-7, with D possibly matching TRBD2 (5 bases). The V end lost 6 bases, the J end lost 0 bases, and 15 bases lay between the germline ends. The CDR3 loop spans 15 amino acids. The CDR3 DNA sequence: TGTGCCAGCAGATGGACTCCCGCAAGCTCCTACGAGCAGTACTTC. It encodes CASRWTPASSYEQYF.

V is TRBV2 and J is TRBJ2-7, with D unresolved. V lost 1 base to trimming and J lost 2 bases, with 15 bases between them. This CDR3 spans 16 amino acids. In germline, CDR1 is SNHLY, CDR2 FYNNEI. The CDR3 reads CASSEEIDGGTYEQYF. CDR3 sequence (DNA): TGTGCCAGCAGTGAAGAGATTGACGGCGGAACCTACGAGCAGTACTTC. The variable domain in full, with the rest retrieved from reference TRBV2 and TRBJ2-7, is EPEVTQTPSHQVTQMGQEVILRCVPISNHLYFYWYRQILGQKVEFLVSFYNNEISEKSEIFDDQFSVERPDGSNFTLKIRSTKLEDSAMYFCASSEEIDGGTYEQYFGPGTRLTVT.

V is TRBV4-2 and J is TRBJ2-1, with TRBD2 matching 12 bases. This CDR3 comprises 15 residues. Germline V gene data show CDR1 as LGHNA and CDR2 as YNFKEQ. Trimming cost V 7 bases and J 2 bases; bases outside gene matches: 3. CDR3 sequence (DNA): TGTGCCAGCAAACGACTAGCGGGGGCCTACAATGAGCAGTTCTTC. This encodes CASKRLAGAYNEQFF.

This chain links TRBV12-3 or TRBV12-4 with TRBJ2-1; TRBD2 agrees at 14 bases. V shed 6 bases, J shed 0 bases, and the junction held 13 bases outside the gene matches. The CDR3 is 20 amino acids. The CDR3 DNA sequence: TGTGCCAGCAGGGAAAACCCGGGACTAGCGGGGGATAGCTCCTACAATGAGCAGTTCTTC. It specifies CASRENPGLAGDSSYNEQFF.

The rearrangement joins TRBV4-2 to TRBJ1-1, with D uncertain. Trimming cost V 0 bases and J 1 base, with 9 bases left between them. The CDR3 extends over 15 amino acids. Germline CDR1 LGHNA, CDR2 YNFKEQ. This chain's CDR3 is CASSQEAKGNTEAFF. DNA for the CDR3: TGTGCCAGCAGCCAAGAGGCAAAGGGGAACACTGAAGCTTTCTTT.

The chain recombines TRBV9 with TRBJ2-3, with D maybe TRBD1 (5 bases). CDR3 size: 15 residues. CDR1 and CDR2 from the germline V gene are SGDLS and YYNGEE. The V end lost 0 bases, the J end lost 3 bases, and 11 bases lay between the germline ends. For the CDR3, the DNA is TGTGCCAGCAGCGTAGCGGCAGGGTGGACAGATACGCAGTATTTT. Its translation: CASSVAAGWTDTQYF.

The chain links TRBV25-1 to TRBJ1-6; the D is unclear. Germline V CDR1 and CDR2: MGHDK, SYGVNS. The CDR3 sequence is 17 residues long. V shed 1 base and J shed 7 bases, with 17 bases lying between them. The CDR3 sequence: CASSESGWQRGNSPLHF. For the CDR3, the DNA is TGTGCCAGCAGTGAATCCGGATGGCAGCGGGGAAATTCACCCCTCCACTTT.

This clonotype showed up just a few times. For the CDR3, the DNA is TGTGCCAGCAGTGGACACCCCCATGGGGCTCTCTATGGCTACACCTTC. Amino acid sequence: CASSGHPHGALYGYTF. The chain uses TRBV2 and TRBJ1-2; tentative D call: TRBD1 (5 bases). V lost 4 bases and J 4 bases, leaving 19 bases between the germline ends. The CDR3 extends over 16 amino acids. Per germline, CDR1 SNHLY and CDR2 FYNNEI. Looking up the rest from reference TRBV2 and TRBJ1-2 gives the full variable domain: EPEVTQTPSHQVTQMGQEVILRCVPISNHLYFYWYRQILGQKVEFLVSFYNNEISEKSEIFDDQFSVERPDGSNFTLKIRSTKLEDSAMYFCASSGHPHGALYGYTFGSGTRLTVV.

This clonotype occurred a few times. The V gene is TRBV14, the J gene TRBJ1-6; D unclear. The CDR3 runs to 14 residues. Germline V gives CDR1 SGHDN, CDR2 FVKESK. V lost 4 bases to trimming and J lost 9 bases, with 13 bases between them. The DNA of the CDR3 is TGTGCCAGCAGCCCGTACCCGGGAGTTTCACCCCTCCACTTT. Encoded protein: CASSPYPGVSPLHF.

This clonotype has only a few counts. CDR3 residues: CASSLTTLTSRGTQYF. Written as DNA, the CDR3 is TGCGCCAGCAGCCTTACGACCCTGACTAGCCGAGGTACGCAGTATTTT. The chain employs TRBV4-1 and TRBJ2-3, with TRBD2 identical over 7 bases. V lost 4 bases and J lost 8; bases outside the gene matches: 15. This CDR3 has 16 amino acids. Germline loops: CDR1 MGHRA, CDR2 YSYEKL.

V usage is TRBV12-3 or TRBV12-4 and J usage is TRBJ2-5, with D possibly being TRBD1 (6 bases). CDR3 length equals 16 residues. Trimming cost V 3 bases and J 5 bases, with 19 bases left between them. CDR3 bases: TGTGCCAGCAGTTTCCGACAGGTGGCGGCAGGGGAGACCCAGTACTTC. Amino acid sequence: CASSFRQVAAGETQYF.

This clonotype was found a few times. V gene TRBV20-1 combines with J gene TRBJ2-7; 8 positions match TRBD2. This CDR3 spans 14 amino acids. V trimming: 5 bases; J trimming: 7 bases; junction bases outside the gene matches: 13. Germline CDR1 and CDR2: DFQATT and SNEGSKA (reference sequence). The CDR3 DNA is TGCAGTGCTCGGTCTGCGGGAGGTTTAAATGAGCAGTACTTC. Translating it yields CSARSAGGLNEQYF.